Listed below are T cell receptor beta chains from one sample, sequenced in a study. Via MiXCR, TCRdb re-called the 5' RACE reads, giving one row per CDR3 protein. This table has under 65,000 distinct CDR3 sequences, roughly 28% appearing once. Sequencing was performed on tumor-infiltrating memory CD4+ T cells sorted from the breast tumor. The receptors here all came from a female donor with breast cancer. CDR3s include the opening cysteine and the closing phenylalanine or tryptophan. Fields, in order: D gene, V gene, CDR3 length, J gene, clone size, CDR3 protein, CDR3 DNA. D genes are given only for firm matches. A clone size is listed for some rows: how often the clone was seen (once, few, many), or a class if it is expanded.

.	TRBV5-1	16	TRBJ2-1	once	CASSLEGAGTYNEQFF	TGCGCCAGCAGCTTGGAGGGAGCAGGTACCTACAATGAGCAGTTCTTC
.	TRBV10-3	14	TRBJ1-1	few	CAIARLDRNTEAFF	TGTGCCATAGCCCGTCTTGACAGGAACACTGAAGCTTTCTTT
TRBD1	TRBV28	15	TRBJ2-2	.	CASRQDRGNTGEPFF	TGTGCCAGCAGACAGGACAGGGGGAACACCGGGGAGCCGTTTTTT
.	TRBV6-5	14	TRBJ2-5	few	CASRLSWSQETQYF	TGTGCCAGCAGACTTAGTTGGTCGCAAGAGACCCAGTACTTC
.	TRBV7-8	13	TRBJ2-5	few	CASSFAGQETQYF	TGTGCCAGCAGCTTCGCGGGGCAAGAGACCCAGTACTTC
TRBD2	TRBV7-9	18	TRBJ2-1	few	CASSLALSVAGDYNEQFF	TGTGCCAGCAGCTTAGCGCTGTCGGTCGCGGGAGATTACAATGAGCAGTTCTTC
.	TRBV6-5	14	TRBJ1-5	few	CASSYSGGGQPQHF	TGTGCCAGCAGTTACTCGGGGGGTGGCCAGCCCCAGCATTTT
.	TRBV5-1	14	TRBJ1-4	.	CASSKDGYNEKLFF	TGCGCCAGCAGCAAGGACGGATATAATGAAAAACTGTTTTTT
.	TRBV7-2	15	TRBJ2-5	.	CASSLNRLERGTQYF	TGTGCCAGCAGTTTAAACAGGCTAGAGAGGGGGACCCAGTACTTC
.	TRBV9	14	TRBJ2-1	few	CASSPDPTNNEQFF	TGTGCCAGCAGCCCCGATCCTACGAACAATGAGCAGTTCTTC
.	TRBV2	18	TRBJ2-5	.	CASLPLSTRFGEEETQYF	TGTGCCAGCCTCCCCTTATCGACTAGATTTGGTGAAGAGGAGACCCAGTACTTC
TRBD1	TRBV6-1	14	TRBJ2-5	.	CASIRDRGLETQYF	TGTGCCAGCATTAGGGACAGGGGTTTAGAGACCCAGTACTTC
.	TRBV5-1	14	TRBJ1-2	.	CASSSDTGYDGYTF	TGCGCCAGCAGTTCTGATACAGGGTATGACGGCTACACCTTC
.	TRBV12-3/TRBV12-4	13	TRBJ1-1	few	CASGLEGYTEAFF	TGTGCCAGCGGTTTAGAGGGGTACACTGAAGCTTTCTTT
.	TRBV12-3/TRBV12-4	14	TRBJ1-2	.	CASSIRDPNYGYTF	TGTGCCAGCAGTATCCGGGATCCGAACTATGGCTACACCTTC
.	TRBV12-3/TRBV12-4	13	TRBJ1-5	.	CASSYGEGAPQHF	TGTGCCAGCAGTTACGGGGAAGGGGCGCCCCAGCATTTT
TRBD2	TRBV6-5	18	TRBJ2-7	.	CASSREGTSGMTSYEQYF	TGTGCCAGCAGCCGGGAAGGGACTAGCGGGATGACCTCCTACGAGCAGTACTTC
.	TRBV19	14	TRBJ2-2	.	CASNPGGGTWELFF	TGTGCCAGTAACCCTGGCGGTGGCACCTGGGAGCTGTTTTTT
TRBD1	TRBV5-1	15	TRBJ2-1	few	CASSEQGAMLNEQFF	TGCGCCAGCAGTGAACAGGGGGCGATGTTGAATGAGCAGTTCTTC
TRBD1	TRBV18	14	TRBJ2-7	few	CASSPRTGTYEQYF	TGTGCCAGCTCACCAAGGACAGGGACCTACGAGCAGTACTTC
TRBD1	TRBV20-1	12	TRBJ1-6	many	CSFGQGRLPLHF	TGCAGTTTCGGACAGGGAAGGCTTCCCCTCCACTTT
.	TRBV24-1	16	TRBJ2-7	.	CATTVETETQPYEQYF	TGTGCCACCACAGTGGAGACAGAAACACAACCCTACGAGCAGTACTTC
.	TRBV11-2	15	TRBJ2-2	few	CASSFQGTNTGELFF	TGTGCCAGTAGCTTCCAGGGTACGAACACCGGGGAGCTGTTTTTT
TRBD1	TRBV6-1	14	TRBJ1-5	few	CASSVEGGRQPQHF	TGTGCCAGCAGTGTGGAAGGGGGCCGGCAGCCCCAGCATTTT
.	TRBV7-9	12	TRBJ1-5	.	CASSTPNQPQHF	TGTGCCAGCAGCACCCCCAATCAGCCCCAGCATTTT
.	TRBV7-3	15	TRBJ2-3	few	CASSPGTTVTDTQYF	TGTGCCAGCAGCCCGGGGACCACGGTCACAGATACGCAGTATTTT
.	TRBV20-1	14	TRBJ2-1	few	CSALLGNPRNEQFF	TGCAGTGCTCTTCTTGGGAACCCGAGGAATGAGCAGTTCTTC
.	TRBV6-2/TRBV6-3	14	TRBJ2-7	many	CASTLRGGTYEQYF	TGTGCCAGCACCCTCAGGGGGGGAACCTACGAGCAGTACTTC
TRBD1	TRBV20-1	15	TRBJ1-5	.	CSATPRTGSNQPQHF	TGCAGTGCTACCCCCCGGACAGGTAGCAATCAGCCCCAGCATTTT
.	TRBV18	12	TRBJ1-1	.	CASSQRNTEAFF	TGTGCCAGCTCGCAAAGAAACACTGAAGCTTTCTTT
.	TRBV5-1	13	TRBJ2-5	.	CASSRGHKETQYF	TGCGCCAGCAGCCGCGGACACAAAGAGACCCAGTACTTC
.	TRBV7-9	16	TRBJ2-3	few	CASSSYTGSYTDTQYF	TGTGCCAGCAGCTCTTACACCGGGTCTTACACAGATACGCAGTATTTT
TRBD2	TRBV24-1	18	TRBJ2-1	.	CATSDWASGQSSYNEQFF	TGTGCCACCAGTGATTGGGCTAGCGGTCAGAGCTCCTACAATGAGCAGTTCTTC
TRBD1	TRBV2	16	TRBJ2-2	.	CASLVSPGQGDGELFF	TGTGCCAGCCTGGTTTCCCCGGGACAGGGGGACGGGGAGCTGTTTTTT
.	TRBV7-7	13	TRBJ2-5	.	CASSSDRTSTQYF	TGTGCTAGCAGCTCAGACCGGACTTCCACCCAGTACTTC
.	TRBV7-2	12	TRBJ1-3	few	CASRLSEATIYF	TGTGCCAGCAGGCTCTCCGAGGCCACCATATATTTT
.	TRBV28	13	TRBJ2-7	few	CASRAIISYEQYF	TGTGCCAGCAGGGCGATAATCTCCTACGAGCAGTACTTC
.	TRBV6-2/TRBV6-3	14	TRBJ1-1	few	CASRNGRRNTEAFF	TGTGCCAGCAGGAACGGGAGGCGTAACACTGAAGCTTTCTTT
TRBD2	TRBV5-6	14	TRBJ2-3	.	CASSWEGPTDTQYF	TGTGCCAGCAGCTGGGAGGGCCCCACAGATACGCAGTATTTT
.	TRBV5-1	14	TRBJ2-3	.	CASSLEQLTDTQYF	TGCGCCAGCAGCTTGGAACAGTTGACAGATACGCAGTATTTT
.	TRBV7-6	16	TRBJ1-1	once	CASSLFSGDSGTEACF	TGTGCCAGCAGCTTATTTTCTGGGGATTCCGGCACTGAAGCTTGCTTT
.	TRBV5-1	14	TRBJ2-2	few	CASSLTPNTGELFF	TGCGCCAGCAGCTTGACTCCGAACACCGGGGAGCTGTTTTTT
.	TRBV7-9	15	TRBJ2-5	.	CASSPNGDAQETQYF	TGTGCCAGCAGCCCTAATGGGGACGCTCAAGAGACCCAGTACTTC
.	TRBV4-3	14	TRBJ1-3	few	CASSQGTEENTIYF	TGCGCCAGCAGCCAAGGGACGGAAGAAAACACCATATATTTT
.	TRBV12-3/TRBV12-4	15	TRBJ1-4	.	CASSYRQATNEKLFF	TGTGCCAGCAGTTATCGACAGGCAACTAATGAAAAACTGTTTTTT
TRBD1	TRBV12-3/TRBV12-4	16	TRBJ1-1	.	CASSQGQGRGVAEAFF	TGTGCCAGCAGTCAAGGACAGGGTAGAGGCGTCGCTGAAGCTTTCTTT
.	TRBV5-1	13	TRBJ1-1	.	CASRPSRDTEAFF	TGCGCCAGCAGGCCTAGCAGGGACACTGAAGCTTTCTTT
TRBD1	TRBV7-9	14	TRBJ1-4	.	CASSRRQGNEKLFF	TGTGCCAGCAGTCGCAGACAGGGCAATGAAAAACTGTTTTTT
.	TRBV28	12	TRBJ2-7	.	CASSSGFYEQYF	TGTGCCAGCAGTTCAGGGTTTTACGAGCAGTACTTC
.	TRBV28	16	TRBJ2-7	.	CASSFRMIGGTYEQYF	TGTGCCAGCAGTTTTCGGATGATAGGGGGGACCTACGAGCAGTACTTC
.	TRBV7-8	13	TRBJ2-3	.	CASSPFEVDRQYF	TGTGCCAGCAGCCCTTTTGAGGTGGACCGGCAGTATTTT
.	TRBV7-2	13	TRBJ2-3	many	CASSSQGGDTQYF	TGTGCCAGCAGCTCTCAGGGGGGGGATACGCAGTATTTT
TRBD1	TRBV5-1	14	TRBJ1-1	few	CASGSGDSRTEAFF	TGCGCCAGCGGAAGTGGGGACAGCCGCACTGAAGCTTTCTTT
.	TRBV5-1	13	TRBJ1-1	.	CASSPDTNTEAFF	TGCGCCAGCAGCCCGGACACGAACACTGAAGCTTTCTTT
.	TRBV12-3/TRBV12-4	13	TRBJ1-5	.	CASSPNTRRPQHF	TGTGCCAGCAGCCCCAACACAAGACGGCCCCAGCATTTT
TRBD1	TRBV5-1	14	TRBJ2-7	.	CTSSLAGRGNEQYF	TGCACCAGCAGCTTGGCCGGCAGGGGGAACGAGCAGTACTTC
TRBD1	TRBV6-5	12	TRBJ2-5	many	CASRTGLGTQYF	TGTGCCAGCCGGACAGGCCTAGGGACCCAGTACTTC